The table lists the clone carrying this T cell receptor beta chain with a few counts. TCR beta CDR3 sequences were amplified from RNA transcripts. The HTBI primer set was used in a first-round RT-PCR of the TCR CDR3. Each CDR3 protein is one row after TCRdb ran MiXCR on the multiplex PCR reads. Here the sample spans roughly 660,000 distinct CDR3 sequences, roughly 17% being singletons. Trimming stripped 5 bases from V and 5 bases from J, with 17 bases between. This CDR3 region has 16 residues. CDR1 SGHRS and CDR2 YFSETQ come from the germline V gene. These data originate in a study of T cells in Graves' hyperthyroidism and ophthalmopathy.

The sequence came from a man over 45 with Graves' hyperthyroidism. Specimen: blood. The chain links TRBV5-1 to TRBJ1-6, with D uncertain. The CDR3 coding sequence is TGCGCCAGCAGGACATCATCCGGGATCGATAATTCACCCCTCCACTTT. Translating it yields CASRTSSGIDNSPLHF.